The 24 T cell receptor beta chains presented below share a single source sample, sequenced in a study of T cells in localized non-small cell lung cancer. This table comes from immunoSEQ multiplex PCR, and its TCRdb copy is limited to in-frame clones, with some not included. The sample has about 59,000 clones; just over 90% are singletons. Sequencing used peripheral blood, obtained before any cancer treatment. The receptors shown here come from a man aged 35 to 70 with stage I lung adenocarcinoma.

The V call is TRBV9, the J call TRBJ2-3; D ambiguous. Trimming left V 0 bases short and J 4 bases short, with 6 bases between. CDR3 size: 13 residues. The germline CDR1 and CDR2 sequences are SGDLS and YYNGEE. The DNA of the CDR3 is TGTGCCAGCAGCGTAGGCGGAGCAGATACGCAGTATTTT. Protein: CASSVGGADTQYF.

This clone has just one count. The J gene is TRBJ2-3, the V gene TRBV15, with TRBD1 as a possible D gene (6 bases). Trimming took 6 bases from V and 2 from J, leaving 15 bases between them. Germline CDR1 reads LNHNV; CDR2 reads YYDKDF (reference sequence). The CDR3 is 15 residues long. CDR3 residues: CATSPTGLVTDTQYF. CDR3 sequence (DNA): TGTGCCACCAGTCCCACAGGGCTTGTCACAGATACGCAGTATTTT.

This clone was recorded once. The chain recombines TRBV6-6 with TRBJ1-1; TRBD1 agrees at 8 bases. V was clipped by 6 bases and J by 0 bases; unmatched bases: 9. The CDR3 runs 16 residues. The germline V gene encodes CDR1 MNHNY and CDR2 SVGAGI (reference sequence). The CDR3 loop reads CASSPTRTGMNTEAFF. CDR3 DNA: TGTGCCAGCAGCCCCACCCGGACAGGGATGAACACTGAAGCTTTCTTT.

This clone appeared once. The J gene is TRBJ1-2, the V gene TRBV5-4; TRBD1 matches at 7 bases. This CDR3 has 13 residues. With 4 bases clipped from V and 4 bases from J, the junction kept 4 bases outside the gene matches. Germline V CDR1 and CDR2: SGHNT, YYREEE (reference sequence). The CDR3 is CASSPGGVYGYTF. The DNA of the CDR3 is TGTGCCAGCAGCCCAGGGGGGGTCTATGGCTACACCTTC.

V is TRBV11-2 and J is TRBJ1-5; D not certain. There are 14 residues in the CDR3. Germline CDR1 reads SGHAT; CDR2 reads FQNNGV. Trimming shortened V by 0 bases and J by 7 bases, and 10 bases separated the two germline ends. CDR3 in amino acids: CASSLEVEGQPQHF. The CDR3 DNA is TGTGCCAGCAGCTTAGAAGTTGAGGGACAGCCCCAGCATTTT.

CDR3 protein: CASSLGLAASGANVLTF. The CDR3 nucleotides are TGCGCCAGCAGCTTGGGACTAGCGGCCTCTGGGGCCAACGTCCTGACTTTC. V usage is TRBV5-1 and J usage is TRBJ2-6, with TRBD2 matching 9 bases. The CDR3 sequence is 17 residues long. The trim removed 0 bases at V and 0 bases at J, leaving 1 base unmatched. Per the germline V gene, CDR1 is SGHRS and CDR2 is YFSETQ.

The chain recombines TRBV19 with TRBJ2-5, with TRBD2 as a possible D gene (6 bases). Between the trimmed V and J ends, which lost 7 bases and 5 bases, there was a span of 17 bases. CDR1 LNHDA and CDR2 SQIVND come from the germline V gene (reference sequence). This CDR3 has 14 amino acids. CDR3: CASTTGGIVETQYF. CDR3 coding DNA: TGTGCCAGTACCACCGGGGGAATTGTGGAGACCCAGTACTTC.

The chain has TRBV30 and TRBJ2-2, with TRBD2 as a possible D gene (6 bases). The ends were cut back, 0 bases at V and 7 bases at J, with 9 bases in the middle. The CDR3 has 13 amino acids. Germline V CDR1 and CDR2: GTSNPN, SVGIG (reference sequence). CDR3 DNA: TGTGCCTGGAGTGTACTGGGGGGCGGGGAGCTGTTTTTT. This sequence encodes CAWSVLGGGELFF.

This chain uses TRBV5-1 with TRBJ1-5; D possibly corresponds to TRBD1 (5 bases). Trimming removed 6 bases from V and 8 bases from J, with 21 bases in between. The CDR3 runs to 15 residues. The V gene's germline CDR1 is SGHRS and CDR2 YFSETQ. CDR3 sequence reads: CASTTRPGSLEPQHF. DNA of the CDR3: TGCGCCAGCACCACAAGACCAGGGAGTTTGGAGCCCCAGCATTTT.

This clone was detected once. The gene calls are TRBV19 and TRBJ2-1; D remains unclear. Trimming shortened V by 5 bases and J by 0 bases, and 8 bases separated the two germline ends. In germline, CDR1 is LNHDA, CDR2 SQIVND (reference sequence). The CDR3 length is 14 residues. The CDR3: CASSLGHSYNEQFF. CDR3 sequence (DNA): TGTGCCAGTAGTCTCGGCCACTCCTACAATGAGCAGTTCTTC.

The chain recombines TRBV6-1 with TRBJ2-5, with D maybe TRBD2 (7 bases). The CDR3 totals 15 residues. CDR1 is MNHNS and CDR2 is SASEGT in the germline V gene. Trimming shortened V by 6 bases and J by 5 bases, and 19 bases separated the two germline ends. The DNA for the CDR3 is TGTGCCAGCAGCCATCTGGGGGGGGCAATGGAGACCCAGTACTTC. Translated: CASSHLGGAMETQYF.

V gene TRBV7-9 combines with J gene TRBJ2-1, with a weak D call TRBD2 (6 bases). Trimming removed 5 bases at V and 0 bases at J, with 11 bases between. Germline lookup yields CDR1 SEHNR and CDR2 FQNEAQ (reference sequence). The CDR3 loop spans 15 amino acids. CDR3 residues: CASSEASVSYNEQFF. In DNA, the CDR3 is TGTGCCAGCAGCGAAGCTAGCGTCTCCTACAATGAGCAGTTCTTC.

The rearrangement links TRBV28 to TRBJ1-3; perhaps TRBD1 as D (5 bases). V was clipped by 7 bases and J by 2 bases, with 15 bases between them. Germline assignment: CDR1 MDHEN and CDR2 SYDVKM. The length of the CDR3 is 15 residues. The CDR3 region has the DNA TGTGCCAGCACCCTCCTGGGACGGACTGGAAACACCATATATTTT. It yields the protein CASTLLGRTGNTIYF.

The V and J genes are TRBV30 and TRBJ2-1; maybe TRBD2 (6 bases). CDR1 and CDR2 (germline): GTSNPN, SVGIG (reference sequence). The V and J ends lost 2 bases and 3 bases respectively, with 14 bases between them. CDR3 length: 15 residues. CDR3 residues: CAWSPGSGFYNEQFF. The CDR3 nucleotides are TGTGCCTGGAGTCCGGGGAGCGGGTTCTACAATGAGCAGTTCTTC. Complete variable domain (other parts from reference TRBV30 and TRBJ2-1): SQTIHQWPATLVQPVGSPLSLECTVEGTSNPNLYWYRQAAGRGLQLLFYSVGIGQISSEVPQNLSASRPQDRQFILSSKKLLLSDSGFYLCAWSPGSGFYNEQFFGPGTRLTVL.

This clone has only a few counts. V gene TRBV28 combines with J gene TRBJ2-5; D assignment may be TRBD1 or TRBD2 (5 bases each). Germline CDR1 reads MDHEN; CDR2 reads SYDVKM. The CDR3 contains 15 residues. V was cut by 3 bases and J by 2 bases, with 13 bases left in between. The CDR3 reads CASSFGWGNQETQYF. Here the CDR3 DNA reads TGTGCCAGCAGTTTCGGGTGGGGGAATCAAGAGACCCAGTACTTC.

V is TRBV11-3 and J is TRBJ1-2, with D possibly TRBD1 on 5 matching bases. There are 13 residues in the CDR3. Looked up from germline, CDR1 is SGHNT and CDR2 is YENEEA. V lost 4 bases and J 7 bases, leaving 13 bases between the germline ends. The CDR3 reads CASSSPVGVGYTF. As DNA, the CDR3 is TGTGCCAGCAGCTCCCCTGTGGGGGTTGGCTACACCTTC. Based on the CDR3 plus reference TRBV11-3 and TRBJ1-2, the full variable domain is EAGVVQSPRYKIIEKKQPVAFWCNPISGHNTLYWYLQNLGQGPELLIRYENEEAVDDSQLPKDRFSAERLKGVDSTLKIQPAELGDSAVYLCASSSPVGVGYTFGSGTRLTVV.

V usage is TRBV18 and J usage is TRBJ1-3; D uncertain. The CDR3 covers 12 residues. The germline V gene encodes CDR1 KGHSH and CDR2 LQKENI. The ends were cut back, 6 bases at V and 7 bases at J, with 10 bases in the middle. The CDR3 sequence is CASSSPSNTIYF. CDR3 sequence (DNA): TGTGCCAGCTCGAGTCCGTCGAACACCATATATTTT.

V usage is TRBV6-4 and J usage is TRBJ2-2, with 11 bases that match TRBD2. CDR1 is MRHNA and CDR2 is SNTAGT in the germline V gene. The CDR3 has 16 residues. The J segment lost 4 bases and the V segment lost 0 bases, leaving 1 base of the junction unmatched. The CDR3 DNA is TGTGCCAGCAGTGACTCTAGCGGGAGGGCCACCGGGGAGCTGTTTTTT. Translation gives CASSDSSGRATGELFF.

CDR3 DNA sequence: TGCAGTGCCGGGGTCCCTGAGCAGTTCTTC. Translation gives CSAGVPEQFF. This chain joins TRBV20-1 and TRBJ2-1; tentatively, D is TRBD2 (5 bases). The CDR3 contains 10 residues. CDR1 and CDR2 (germline): DFQATT, SNEGSKA (reference sequence). Trimming pared 6 bases from V and 9 bases from J, leaving 9 bases between.

The chain combines TRBV7-3 with TRBJ2-3; no clear D gene. The V gene lost 1 base and the J gene lost 0 bases, with 8 bases spanning the gap. Germline values: CDR1 SGHTA, CDR2 FQGTGA. CDR3 length: 15 amino acids. This CDR3 is CASSLMADSTDTQYF. The CDR3 bases are TGTGCCAGCAGCTTAATGGCCGATAGCACAGATACGCAGTATTTT. Using reference TRBV7-3 and TRBJ2-3 for the parts outside the CDR3, the full variable domain is GAGVSQTPSNKVTEKGKYVELRCDPISGHTALYWYRQSLGQGPEFLIYFQGTGAADDSGLPNDRFFAVRPEGSVSTLKIQRTERGDSAVYLCASSLMADSTDTQYFGPGTRLTVL.

V usage is TRBV4-2 and J usage is TRBJ2-2; D call uncertain. The CDR3 is 15 residues long. Trimming removed 0 bases at V and 6 bases at J, with 11 bases between. Germline CDR1 is LGHNA and CDR2 is YNFKEQ. CDR3 sequence: CASSQDPSSSGELFF. CDR3 sequence (DNA): TGTGCCAGCAGCCAAGATCCCAGCAGTTCCGGGGAGCTGTTTTTT.

The chain has TRBV9 and TRBJ2-5; no firm D call. Trimming removed 4 bases from V and 0 bases from J, with 13 bases in between. In germline, CDR1 is SGDLS, CDR2 YYNGEE. CDR3 length: 15 amino acids. CDR3 amino acids: CASSPFGRYQETQYF. In nucleotides, the CDR3 is TGTGCCAGCAGCCCCTTTGGGCGATACCAAGAGACCCAGTACTTC.

V usage is TRBV5-1 and J usage is TRBJ2-6; TRBD1 might be the D (5 bases). Germline V gene sequence: CDR1 SGHRS, CDR2 YFSETQ. The CDR3 spans 17 residues. The V end was cut by 2 bases, the J end by 0 bases, with 12 bases between. CDR3 residues: CASSFIGAGSGANVLTF. CDR3 sequence (DNA): TGCGCCAGCAGCTTCATTGGGGCTGGCTCTGGGGCCAACGTCCTGACTTTC. The whole variable domain, remainder taken from reference TRBV5-1 and TRBJ2-6, is KAGVTQTPRYLIKTRGQQVTLSCSPISGHRSVSWYQQTPGQGLQFLFEYFSETQRNKGNFPGRFSGRQFSNSRSEMNVSTLELGDSALYLCASSFIGAGSGANVLTFGAGSRLTVL.

The V gene is TRBV19, the J gene TRBJ1-5, with 9 positions matching TRBD1. CDR1 is LNHDA, CDR2 SQIVND, per germline (reference sequence). Trimming removed 6 bases from V and 2 bases from J; junction bases left unmatched: 5. This CDR3 region has 15 residues. CDR3 in DNA: TGTGCCAGTAGCCGGACAGGGGCTGGCAATCAGCCCCAGCATTTT. It is translated as CASSRTGAGNQPQHF.